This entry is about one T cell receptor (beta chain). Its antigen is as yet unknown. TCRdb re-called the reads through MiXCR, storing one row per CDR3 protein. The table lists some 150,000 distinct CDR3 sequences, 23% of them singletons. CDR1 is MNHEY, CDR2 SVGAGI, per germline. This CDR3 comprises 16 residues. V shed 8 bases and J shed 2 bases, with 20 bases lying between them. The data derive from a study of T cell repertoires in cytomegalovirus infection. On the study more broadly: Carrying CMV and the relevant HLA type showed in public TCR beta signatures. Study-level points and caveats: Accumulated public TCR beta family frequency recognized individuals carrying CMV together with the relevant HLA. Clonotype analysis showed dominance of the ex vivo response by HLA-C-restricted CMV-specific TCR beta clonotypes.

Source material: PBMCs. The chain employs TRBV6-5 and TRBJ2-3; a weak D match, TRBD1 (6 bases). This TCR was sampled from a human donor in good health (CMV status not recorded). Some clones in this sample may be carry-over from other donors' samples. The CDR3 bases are TGTGCCAGCCGAGAGGGGGACAAAGAAAACACAGATACGCAGTATTTT. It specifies CASREGDKENTDTQYF.